The rows below give T cell receptor beta chains drawn from one sample of a study of cytomegalovirus exposure and HLA in healthy donors. Produced via immunoSEQ multiplex PCR; TCRdb's table is partial and in-frame only. Of fewer than 120,000 clones listed, approximately 86% are singletons. Sequenced sample: PBMCs. These receptors were obtained from a man aged 40-49 years in good health and CMV-seronegative. Each CDR3 is given with its conserved first and last residue. D genes are given only for firm matches. Clone sizes are given selectively: once, few, many, or a class where the clone is expanded.

v_gene: TRBV28
d_gene: TRBD1
j_gene: TRBJ2-7
len: 11
abundance: .
CDR3aa: CASSSRGQGSF
CDR3nt: TGTGCCAGCAGTTCAAGGGGACAGGGTAGCTTC

v_gene: TRBV2
d_gene: .
j_gene: TRBJ1-3
len: 12
abundance: .
CDR3aa: CASGGTGNTIYF
CDR3nt: TGTGCCAGCGGGGGGACTGGAAACACCATATATTTT

v_gene: TRBV30
d_gene: TRBD1
j_gene: TRBJ2-6
len: 14
abundance: few
CDR3aa: CAWGTGAGANVLTF
CDR3nt: TGTGCCTGGGGTACAGGGGCAGGGGCCAACGTCCTGACTTTC

v_gene: TRBV2
d_gene: .
j_gene: TRBJ1-1
len: 15
abundance: few
CDR3aa: CASGEDQGTWTEAFF
CDR3nt: TGTGCCAGCGGGGAGGACCAGGGAACTTGGACTGAAGCTTTCTTT

v_gene: TRBV6-1
d_gene: TRBD1
j_gene: TRBJ1-2
len: 17
abundance: .
CDR3aa: CASSEANARGQGYGYTF
CDR3nt: TGTGCCAGCAGTGAAGCGAATGCGAGGGGACAGGGCTATGGCTACACCTTC

v_gene: TRBV27
d_gene: .
j_gene: TRBJ2-3
len: 13
abundance: .
CDR3aa: CASRPGSTDTQYF
CDR3nt: TGTGCCAGCAGACCAGGGAGCACAGATACGCAGTATTTT

v_gene: TRBV7-8
d_gene: TRBD1
j_gene: TRBJ1-5
len: 17
abundance: .
CDR3aa: CASSLGDSLSFNQPQHF
CDR3nt: TGTGCCAGCAGCTTAGGGGACAGCCTAAGTTTCAATCAGCCCCAGCATTTT

v_gene: TRBV7-9
d_gene: .
j_gene: TRBJ1-3
len: 15
abundance: few
CDR3aa: CASSATGGVGNTIYF
CDR3nt: TGTGCCAGCAGCGCGACAGGCGGTGTGGGAAACACCATATATTTT

v_gene: TRBV5-7
d_gene: TRBD1
j_gene: TRBJ2-3
len: 15
abundance: few
CDR3aa: CASSPRDRDPDTQYF
CDR3nt: TGTGCCAGCAGTCCGAGGGACAGGGATCCAGATACGCAGTATTTT

v_gene: TRBV21-1
d_gene: .
j_gene: TRBJ1-2
len: 13
abundance: .
CDR3aa: CASSKEQYYGYTF
CDR3nt: TGTGCCAGCAGCAAAGAACAATACTATGGCTACACCTTC

v_gene: TRBV9
d_gene: TRBD1
j_gene: TRBJ1-2
len: 17
abundance: once
CDR3aa: CASSLRWTGGAENGYTF
CDR3nt: TGTGCCAGCAGCCTTCGTTGGACAGGGGGCGCGGAGAATGGCTACACCTTC